This is a list of T cell receptor beta chains from one sample in a study of human T cells and chemical hapten exposure. TCRdb analysed the reads with MiXCR anew, one entry per CDR3 protein. The sample holds roughly 120,000 distinct CDR3 sequences, approximately 9% seen once. Input material: whole blood. These receptors were taken from a human donor in good health. Some clones in this sample may be carry-over from other donors' samples. The CDR3 runs from the conserved cysteine through the conserved F or W. Each record gives: D gene, J gene, V gene, clone size, CDR3 DNA, CDR3 protein. D genes are given only for firm matches. The size entry is marked missing in some rows and otherwise reads once, few, many or a size class.

>-|TRBJ2-1|TRBV27|-
TGTGCCAGCAGTTTAGGTCCGGGGAGGGGGTACAATGAGCAGTTCTTC
CASSLGPGRGYNEQFF
>-|TRBJ1-1|TRBV19|many
TGTGCCAGTAGTATAGGGTCAGTGAGGACTGAAGCTTTCTTT
CASSIGSVRTEAFF
>-|TRBJ2-7|TRBV18|many
TGTGCCAGCTCACCACCGATCCAGGGGAGGTACGAGCAGTACTTC
CASSPPIQGRYEQYF
>-|TRBJ2-3|TRBV24-1|few
TGTGCCACCAGTGATCGTGGGGGGCCTAGCACAGATACGCAGTATTTT
CATSDRGGPSTDTQYF
>-|TRBJ2-3|TRBV18|few
TGTGCCAGCTCAACGATAGTAGATACGCAGTATTTT
CASSTIVDTQYF
>-|TRBJ1-4|TRBV4-2|-
TGTGCCAGCAGCCAAGACTATAGCGAAAAACTGTTTTTT
CASSQDYSEKLFF
>-|TRBJ1-6|TRBV11-2|many
TGTGCCAGCAGATCCAGGGTGTCCTATAATTCACCCCTCCACTTT
CASRSRVSYNSPLHF
>TRBD2|TRBJ2-2|TRBV7-9|many
TGTGCCAGCAGCCCCGTCGGGGGGACCACCGGGGAGCTGTTTTTT
CASSPVGGTTGELFF
>TRBD1|TRBJ1-5|TRBV7-2|-
TGTGCCAGCAGCTTAGTACAGGGGCTCGGTCAGCCCCAGCATTTT
CASSLVQGLGQPQHF
>-|TRBJ2-3|TRBV11-2|many
TGTGCCAGCAGCTTGAGTAATACGCAGTATTTT
CASSLSNTQYF
>TRBD2|TRBJ2-1|TRBV12-3/TRBV12-4|-
TGTGCCAGCAGGTCCTCAGCGGGGGAGTACAATGAGCAGTTCTTC
CASRSSAGEYNEQFF
>-|TRBJ1-2|TRBV4-2|many
TGTGCCAGCAGCCAAGTTGGCCAATCCGGGAACTATGGCTACACCTTC
CASSQVGQSGNYGYTF
>-|TRBJ1-1|TRBV3-1|-
TGTGCCACCCAGCAGAGGGACGGCACTGGAGCTTTCTTT
CATQQRDGTGAFF
>-|TRBJ2-1|TRBV5-6|many
TGTGCCAGCAGCCCCCGGCAGGGAGCTTACAATGAGCAGTTCTTC
CASSPRQGAYNEQFF
>-|TRBJ1-5|TRBV11-2|-
TGTGCCAGCAGCTTAGACCCCGGCTCCAATCAGCCCCAGCATTTT
CASSLDPGSNQPQHF
>TRBD1|TRBJ1-6|TRBV4-2|many
TGTGCCAGCAGCCCCCGACAGGGACGCTCACCCCTCCACTTT
CASSPRQGRSPLHF
>-|TRBJ1-5|TRBV19|many
TGTGCCAGTAGTATAGATCGGGGCGGGAACAATCAGCCCCAGCATTTT
CASSIDRGGNNQPQHF
>TRBD1|TRBJ2-1|TRBV7-9|-
TGTGCCAGCAGCCTTAGACAGGGGAAAGGGGGCTCCTACAATGAGCAGTTCTTC
CASSLRQGKGGSYNEQFF
>-|TRBJ1-5|TRBV9|few
TGTGCCAGCAGCGTAGGGGTTTATAGCAATCAGCCCCAGCATTTT
CASSVGVYSNQPQHF
>-|TRBJ1-1|TRBV2|few
TGTGCCAGCAATTCGGCGGAGAACACTGAAGCTTTCTTT
CASNSAENTEAFF
>-|TRBJ1-5|TRBV29-1|many
TGCAGCGTTGCCCCCTCGGGGGCCAATCAGCCCCAGCATTTT
CSVAPSGANQPQHF
>TRBD2|TRBJ2-7|TRBV12-3/TRBV12-4|-
TGTGCCAGCAGCCCTCTAGCGGAAAGGGGCGAGCAGTACTTC
CASSPLAERGEQYF
>-|TRBJ1-2|TRBV21-1|few
TGTGCCAGCAGCTCCCTAGGAGACCCTCTGGGTTACTATGGCTACACCTTC
CASSSLGDPLGYYGYTF
>-|TRBJ2-7|TRBV12-3/TRBV12-4|-
TGTGCCAGCAGTTCCTTAGGGTACGAGCAGTACTTC
CASSSLGYEQYF
>TRBD2|TRBJ2-5|TRBV12-3/TRBV12-4|few
TGTGCCAGCAGTTTAACCTCCCAGGGAGGGGAGACCCAGTACTTC
CASSLTSQGGETQYF
>-|TRBJ2-7|TRBV20-1|-
TGCAGTGCAAGAAGAGGGACGGTCTCCTACGAGCAGTACTTC
CSARRGTVSYEQYF
>TRBD2|TRBJ2-5|TRBV12-5|few
TGTGCTAGTGGTTTGACGACTAGCGGGGACAAAGAGACCCAGTACTTC
CASGLTTSGDKETQYF
>TRBD1|TRBJ2-5|TRBV12-3/TRBV12-4|few
TGTGCCAGCAGCAGACAGGGTAGGACAGAGACCCAGTACTTC
CASSRQGRTETQYF
>-|TRBJ1-5|TRBV10-3|many
TGTGCCATCAGTGAGCGAGGGGAGTATAGCAATCAGCCCCAGCATTTT
CAISERGEYSNQPQHF
>-|TRBJ2-3|TRBV7-2|-
TGTGCCAGCAGCTTAGCTTTCGGGGGGCAGGCAGATACGCAGTATTTT
CASSLAFGGQADTQYF
>TRBD2|TRBJ2-1|TRBV29-1|many
TGCAGCGTTGAGCCGGGACTAGCGGGCCGAACGTCCTACAATGAGCAGTTCTTC
CSVEPGLAGRTSYNEQFF
>-|TRBJ2-5|TRBV7-9|few
TGTGCCAGCAGCCGCCAAGAGACCCAGTACTTC
CASSRQETQYF
>-|TRBJ1-1|TRBV18|many
TGTGCCAGCTCACCACCTGGCAGCACGAACACTGAAGCTTTCTTT
CASSPPGSTNTEAFF
>-|TRBJ2-2|TRBV27|-
TGTGCCAGCAGTTTCGATAGGGGCACCGGGGAGCTGTTTTTT
CASSFDRGTGELFF
>-|TRBJ2-1|TRBV5-1|few
TGCGCCAGCAGCTACGAAAGGAATGAGCAGTTCTTC
CASSYERNEQFF
>TRBD1|TRBJ2-6|TRBV29-1|many
TGCAGCGCCAGGACAGGGCCTGGAACTGGGGCCAACGTCCTGACTTTC
CSARTGPGTGANVLTF